The present T cell receptor (beta chain) was sequenced within a study of blood T cell repertoires in COVID-19. Repertoires were generated with immunoSEQ multiplex PCR, while TCRdb's copy carries only in-frame clones and drops some. This table has just over 70,000 clones, about three quarters appearing once. Germline V gene sequence: CDR1 SGHTA, CDR2 FQGNSA. With 6 bases clipped from V and 5 bases from J, the junction kept 9 bases outside the gene matches. The CDR3 is 14 amino acids. The genes are TRBV7-2 and TRBJ2-5; 7 bases are shared with TRBD1. The material sequenced was peripheral blood. The sequence came from a woman aged 70 to 79 with acute or convalescent COVID-19. This CDR3 reads CASRGQTDWETQYF. The CDR3 region has the DNA TGTGCCAGCAGGGGACAGACAGATTGGGAGACCCAGTACTTC.